This TCR beta chain was identified during a study of beta chain features in type 1 diabetes (dated by TCRdb to 2017 to 2018). Context from the whole study: Mean age, gender distribution, total cell number and subset yield did not differ between patients and healthy donors. A total of about 110,000,000 sorted cells were examined across all samples, and a strong correlation was observed between cell number per subset and RNA yield. The study compared TCRB repertoires of sorted circulating CD4+ T cell subsets between recently diagnosed type 1 diabetes patients and matched healthy donors. Naive and central memory subsets were obtained from all 30 or so donors, but regulatory and stem cell-like memory subsets were isolated from only 8 patients and 8 healthy donors.

From each donor, a single peripheral blood sample of 100 to 150 mL on average was drawn into heparinised tubes. Using a panel that included CD45RO, CCR7, CD25, CD127, CD95 and CD27, naive, central memory, regulatory and stem cell-like memory CD4+ T cells were sorted on a BD FACSAria II. A purity above 95% was achieved for all sorted populations. Right away, PBMCs were isolated by Lymphoprep density gradient centrifugation and were stained directly, with no culture step. Samples were stained and sorted in pairs, with one healthy donor and one patient per experiment, so that batch effects were minimized. The High Capacity cDNA Reverse Transcription Kit was used to reverse transcribe all of the isolated RNA, meaning that expressed TCRB transcripts were what got sequenced. Deep immunoSEQ sequencing was applied to naive, central memory and regulatory T cell samples, giving an average of around 3.4 million total reads per sample. After sorted cells were lysed in RLT buffer, RNA was extracted with DNase-treated RNeasy Micro or Mini kits, with the choice depending on cell number. Each cell subset was processed on its own to prevent cross-contamination, while patient and healthy donor samples were processed together. Using the immunoSEQ multiplex PCR, TCRB sequences were amplified from cDNA into 87-bp fragments spanning the CDR3 region. The amplicons were sequenced using the Illumina HiSeq platform. In the authors' own workflow: Synthetic template baselines were used to correct PCR bias computationally, reads within Hamming distance 2 were collapsed, and singletons that could not be merged were discarded. By aligning reads against IMGT, V, D and J genes, CDR3 length, and insertions or deletions at six rearrangement sites were assigned. Within each subset, clonotype counts were normalized to sorted cell number, and only after that were true diversity and Gini coefficients computed with the tcR R package. The overlap coefficient, calculated on TCRB nucleotide sequences, was used to quantify repertoire sharing. TCRdb stores this immuneACCESS table with in-frame sequences only. Part of the clones is absent; in the studies checked, under half of the shortfall reflects unresolved V genes, and no reason is known for the rest. For V, J and clone size, that table is used; D and trimming come from the DNA. Present in this sample are about 160,000 clones, 7.5% to 9.5% of which were seen just once. 2% to 2.5% of the sample rests with the top ten.

CDR1 and CDR2 were assigned from the germline V gene as SGHRS and YFSETQ. Germline trimming: 1 base from V, 4 bases from J; junction bases outside gene matches: 3. The CDR3 contains 14 residues, cysteine and phenylalanine counted. Left in the record is the CDR3 DNA by itself, 42 bases read in frame from the first base. The investigation overall reported the following: Sequencing cDNA rather than genomic DNA could over-represent highly expressing activated cells, although activation and CD3 levels did not differ between groups. Fewer insertions and more nucleotide deletions at VDJ recombination sites were observed in patients with type 1 diabetes, implying thymic rearrangement abnormalities. Only small numbers of individuals were included in the HLA sub-analyses, which left unresolved whether HLA type had any influence on TCRB rearrangement. PCR might favor shorter templates, but patient and control samples were amplified and corrected together, so any skew would affect both groups equally. A moderate but significant shortening of TCRB CDR3 length was observed in type 1 diabetes patients in all four CD4+ subsets. Naive, central memory and regulatory TCRB repertoires appeared to be more similar among patients than among healthy donors.

This clone has a handful of counts. There is no known antigen for this receptor. Base quality data are lacking; no much larger clone is found one base away. The receptor comes from a woman aged 18-29 years in good health. The sample taken for sequencing was central memory CD4+ T cells from blood. The rearrangement combines TRBV5-1 with TRBJ2-3; TRBD1 agrees with 7 junctional bases. The bases are TGCGCCAGCAGCTTGACAGGGGCTGCAGATACGCAGTATTTT. It codes for CASSLTGAADTQYF.